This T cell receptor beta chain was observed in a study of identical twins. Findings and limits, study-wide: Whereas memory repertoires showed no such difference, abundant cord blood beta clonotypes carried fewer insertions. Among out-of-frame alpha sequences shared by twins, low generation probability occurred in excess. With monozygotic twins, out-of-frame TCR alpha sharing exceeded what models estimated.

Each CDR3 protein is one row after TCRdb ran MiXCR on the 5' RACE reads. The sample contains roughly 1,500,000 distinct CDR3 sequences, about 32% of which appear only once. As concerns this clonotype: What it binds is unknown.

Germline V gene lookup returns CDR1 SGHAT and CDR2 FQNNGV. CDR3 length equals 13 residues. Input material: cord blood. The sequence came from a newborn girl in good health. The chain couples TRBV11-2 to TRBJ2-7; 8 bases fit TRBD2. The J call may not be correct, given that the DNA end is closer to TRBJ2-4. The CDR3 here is CASSVVAGYIQYF. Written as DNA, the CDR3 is TGTGCCAGCAGCGTGGTAGCGGGGTACATTCAGTACTTC.